A single sample is the source of the 21 T cell receptor beta chains below, sequenced in a study of identical twins. MiXCR, run by TCRdb on the 5' RACE reads, gives a single entry per CDR3 protein. In the table there are a few hundred thousand distinct CDR3 sequences, approximately 13% of which are singletons. These data were likewise used in another study, on yellow fever vaccine responses in identical twins.

Specimen: CD8+ T cells sorted from blood. The receptors were gathered from a woman under 30 in good health.

This clonotype was found a few times. The chain uses TRBV7-9 and TRBJ2-1; TRBD1 matches at 10 bases. Germline V gene data show CDR1 as SEHNR and CDR2 as FQNEAQ (reference sequence). V dropped 5 bases and J dropped 7; count of bases not matched to a gene: 11. The CDR3 covers 16 residues. CDR3 region: CASSRPWDRGVNEQFF. The CDR3 coding sequence is TGTGCCAGCAGCCGACCATGGGACAGGGGTGTAAATGAGCAGTTCTTC.

This clonotype was recorded a few times. V usage is TRBV29-1 and J usage is TRBJ2-7; perhaps TRBD2 as D (7 bases). Germline CDR1 and CDR2: SQVTM and ANQGSEA. Trimming stripped 4 bases from V and 5 bases from J, with 12 bases between. The length of the CDR3 is 12 residues. The CDR3 region has the DNA TGCAGCGTTGGCGGGGGCCCCCACGAGCAGTACTTC. It encodes CSVGGGPHEQYF.

The rearrangement links TRBV15 to TRBJ1-6; maybe TRBD1 (5 bases). The CDR3 runs 14 residues. The V end lost 5 bases, the J end lost 7 bases, and 12 bases lay between the germline ends. Germline lookup yields CDR1 LNHNV and CDR2 YYDKDF (reference sequence). The CDR3, as DNA: TGTGCCACCAGCGATCCCGACAGCAATTCACCCCTCCACTTT. Its translation is CATSDPDSNSPLHF.

A few counts support this clonotype. The chain is built from TRBV15 and TRBJ2-1; D tentatively reads TRBD1 or TRBD2 (6 bases each). V was clipped by 1 base and J by 8 bases, with 12 bases between them. In germline, CDR1 is LNHNV, CDR2 YYDKDF (reference sequence). The CDR3 consists of 14 residues. The CDR3, as DNA: TGTGCCACCAGCAGAGTGAGGGGGGCCGATGAGCAGTTCTTC. This encodes CATSRVRGADEQFF.

The genes are TRBV4-1 and TRBJ2-7; TRBD2 matches 9 bases. Germline trimming cut 0 bases from V and 5 bases from J; bases unmatched to any gene: 5. Per the germline V gene, CDR1 is MGHRA and CDR2 is YSYEKL. The CDR3 sequence is 15 residues long. CDR3 sequence: CASSQEGVAGDEQYF. In DNA form, the CDR3 reads TGCGCCAGCAGCCAAGAAGGGGTAGCGGGAGACGAGCAGTACTTC.

The genes are TRBV27 and TRBJ2-5; perhaps TRBD1 as D (5 bases). This CDR3 comprises 13 residues. Germline CDR1 MNHEY, CDR2 SMNVEV (reference sequence). V was clipped by 9 bases and J by 2 bases, with 13 bases between them. CDR3 sequence: CASSRQRQETQYF. CDR3 coding DNA: TGTGCCAGTAGTAGACAGAGACAAGAGACCCAGTACTTC.

The chain carries TRBV29-1 and TRBJ1-3; D is perhaps TRBD1 (5 bases). This CDR3 is built from 14 residues. Germline lookup yields CDR1 SQVTM and CDR2 ANQGSEA. Trimming pared 1 base from V and 0 bases from J, leaving 7 bases between. CDR3 nucleotides: TGCAGCGTTGAAGGGACACACTCTGGAAACACCATATATTTT. Translated: CSVEGTHSGNTIYF.

This clonotype was seen repeatedly, ten times or more. This chain connects TRBV6-1 to TRBJ1-1, with a possible D match to TRBD1 (6 bases). Germline V gene data show CDR1 as MNHNS and CDR2 as SASEGT. Trimming cost V 5 bases and J 4 bases, with 14 bases left between them. The CDR3 totals 14 residues. CDR3 coding DNA: TGTGCCAGCAGTCCCACAGGGTGGGTCACTGAAGCTTTCTTT. This sequence encodes CASSPTGWVTEAFF.

The chain uses TRBV7-2 and TRBJ2-7; 7 nucleotides align to TRBD2. From germline, CDR1 is SGHTA and CDR2 FQGNSA. The CDR3 runs to 15 residues. V shed 5 bases and J 4 bases; nucleotides not matched to a gene: 11. Here the CDR3 DNA reads TGTGCCAGCAGCCCAGACGCCGGGGAGGGGTACGAGCAGTACTTC. Translated: CASSPDAGEGYEQYF.

The V and J genes are TRBV2 and TRBJ2-5, with 11 bases identical to TRBD2. The CDR3 spans 17 residues. Germline V gene data show CDR1 as SNHLY and CDR2 as FYNNEI. V was pared by 4 bases and J by 6 bases, with 13 bases of the junction left unmatched. CDR3 in DNA: TGTGCCAGCAGTGTCGCGCTAGCGGGAGGAGGTGTGAAGACCCAGTACTTC. This translates into CASSVALAGGGVKTQYF.

This clonotype was seen only a few times. The rearrangement joins TRBV4-1 to TRBJ2-3; maybe TRBD2 (5 bases). V was pared by 5 bases and J by 5 bases, with 11 bases between. This CDR3 region has 13 residues. The germline V gene encodes CDR1 MGHRA and CDR2 YSYEKL. CDR3: CASSDPGGDTQYF. As DNA, the CDR3 is TGCGCCAGCAGCGATCCTGGAGGAGATACGCAGTATTTT.

This clonotype was seen a handful of times. The V gene is TRBV11-1, the J gene TRBJ2-1; weak D call: TRBD2 (5 bases). Trimming stripped 5 bases from V and 8 bases from J, with 16 bases between. Germline assignment: CDR1 SGHAT and CDR2 FQDESV (reference sequence). The CDR3 runs to 14 residues. Here the CDR3 DNA reads TGTGCCAGCAGCCCGCCCGGCCTGAGGGATGAGCAGTTCTTC. Its translation: CASSPPGLRDEQFF.

V gene TRBV27 combines with J gene TRBJ2-3; D might be TRBD1 (6 bases). Germline loops: CDR1 MNHEY, CDR2 SMNVEV (reference sequence). V was trimmed by 7 bases and J by 5 bases, leaving 13 bases between them. CDR3 length equals 13 residues. The CDR3 loop is CASMGAGIDTQYF. The DNA for the CDR3 is TGTGCCAGCATGGGGGCGGGTATAGATACGCAGTATTTT.

V gene TRBV28 combines with J gene TRBJ2-7; tentatively, D is TRBD2 (6 bases). V lost 5 bases, J lost 0 bases, and 17 bases lay in between. There are 16 residues in the CDR3. Germline assignment: CDR1 MDHEN and CDR2 SYDVKM. The chain's CDR3 is CASSPLLADTSYEQYV. The CDR3, as DNA: TGTGCCAGCAGTCCTCTACTAGCCGACACCTCCTACGAGCAGTACGTC.

This clonotype appeared many times. The chain uses TRBV4-1 and TRBJ2-1; 7 nucleotides match TRBD1. V shed 1 base, J shed 7 bases, and the junction held 7 bases outside the gene matches. CDR3 length: 15 amino acids. The germline V gene has CDR1 MGHRA and CDR2 YSYEKL. The chain's CDR3 is CASSQGPWTGNEQFF. CDR3 DNA: TGCGCCAGCAGCCAAGGCCCCTGGACAGGAAATGAGCAGTTCTTC.

V usage is TRBV9 and J usage is TRBJ2-7; no clear D. In germline, CDR1 is SGDLS, CDR2 YYNGEE. V was cut by 0 bases and J by 4 bases, with 8 bases left in between. The CDR3 is made up of 13 amino acids. The CDR3 loop reads CASSVADHYEQYF. CDR3 in DNA: TGTGCCAGCAGCGTAGCAGATCATTACGAGCAGTACTTC.

This clonotype was counted between two and nine times. The rearrangement joins TRBV24-1 to TRBJ2-1; D may be TRBD2 (6 bases). Germline CDR1 and CDR2: KGHDR and SFDVKD. Between the trimmed V and J ends, which lost 5 bases and 4 bases, there was a span of 14 bases. The CDR3 length is 15 residues. Here the CDR3 reads CATSGERAAYNEQFF. As DNA, the CDR3 is TGTGCCACCAGTGGAGAGCGGGCGGCTTACAATGAGCAGTTCTTC.

The chain couples TRBV4-1 to TRBJ2-1, with a tentative D call TRBD2 (5 bases). Trimming removed 4 bases from V and 8 bases from J, with 15 bases in between. The CDR3 has 14 residues. The V gene's germline CDR1 is MGHRA and CDR2 YSYEKL. In DNA form, the CDR3 reads TGCGCCAGCAGCCGTGCAACCGCCGGGGATGAGCAGTTCTTC. It specifies CASSRATAGDEQFF.

This clonotype has more than one count but fewer than ten. This chain uses TRBV4-1 with TRBJ2-2; 9 nucleotides line up with TRBD1. The trim removed 2 bases at V and 5 bases at J, leaving 12 bases unmatched. Germline loops: CDR1 MGHRA, CDR2 YSYEKL. This CDR3 is 18 amino acids long. The chain's CDR3 is CASSQRRLTGGNTGELFF. CDR3 DNA: TGCGCCAGCAGCCAAAGACGCTTAACAGGGGGCAATACCGGGGAGCTGTTTTTT.

The V gene is TRBV20-1, the J gene TRBJ2-1, with a possible D match to TRBD1 (6 bases). V shed 6 bases and J shed 5 bases, with 11 bases lying between them. The germline V gene has CDR1 DFQATT and CDR2 SNEGSKA (reference sequence). This CDR3 has 12 amino acids. CDR3 sequence: CSARGFHNEQFF. The DNA for the CDR3 is TGCAGTGCCAGGGGTTTCCACAATGAGCAGTTCTTC.

This clonotype was counted many times. One end of the junction fails to match germline, which may point to a read error. This sequence joins TRBV28 and TRBJ2-7, with TRBD2 matching 7 bases. Germline V gene data show CDR1 as MDHEN and CDR2 as SYDVKM. The CDR3 totals 12 residues. This chain's CDR3 is CASSSQSGTTIF. The CDR3, as DNA: TGTGCCAGCAGCTCACAATCCGGGACTACGATCTTC.